The rows below give T cell receptor beta chains drawn from one sample of a study of T cell responses to AZD1222 COVID-19 vaccine. Sequencing used immunoSEQ multiplex PCR; TCRdb keeps in-frame clones, though not all of them. The table has about 160,000 clones, just over 90% seen once. This specimen was peripheral blood, taken 28 days after the second AZD1222 dose. The receptors were sampled from an adult who received the AZD1222 COVID-19 vaccine. CDR3s include the opening cysteine and the closing phenylalanine or tryptophan. The D gene is left open where the match is weak. A row's size may be missing; if present it is once, few, many or a size class.

V,J,D,size,CDR3,DNA
TRBV2,TRBJ1-4,.,.,CASSRERSNEKLFF,TGTGCCAGCAGCCGGGAACGGTCTAATGAAAAACTGTTTTTT
TRBV7-2,TRBJ2-5,TRBD2,.,CASSLPTGGGGETQYF,TGTGCCAGCAGCCTACCCACTGGCGGGGGGGGAGAGACCCAGTACTTC
TRBV19,TRBJ2-7,.,.,CASSIQIGYEQYF,TGTGCCAGTAGTATCCAGATCGGATACGAGCAGTACTTC
TRBV20-1,TRBJ2-3,.,once,CSASRDTQYF,TGCAGTGCTAGCAGGGATACGCAGTATTTT
TRBV6-5,TRBJ2-1,.,.,CASSYNYNEQFF,TGTGCCAGCAGTTACAACTACAATGAGCAGTTCTTC
TRBV6-6,TRBJ1-1,.,.,CASSYGEGLNTEAFF,TGTGCCAGCAGTTACGGGGAGGGGTTGAACACTGAAGCTTTCTTT
TRBV5-8,TRBJ2-7,.,.,CASSKDVTYEQYF,TGTGCCAGCAGTAAGGACGTCACCTACGAGCAGTACTTC
TRBV4-2,TRBJ1-2,TRBD1,few,CASSQGQASYGYTF,TGTGCCAGCAGCCAGGGACAGGCTAGTTATGGCTACACCTTC
TRBV19,TRBJ2-7,.,.,CASSITGSSYEQYF,TGTGCCAGTAGTATTACAGGAAGCTCCTACGAGCAGTACTTC
TRBV4-2,TRBJ2-1,TRBD2,.,CASSQDRGTSLEQFF,TGTGCCAGCAGCCAAGATAGAGGGACTAGCCTGGAGCAGTTCTTC
TRBV9,TRBJ1-2,.,.,CASSESGGRTYGYTF,TGTGCCAGCAGCGAGTCCGGCGGTCGGACCTATGGCTACACCTTC
TRBV12-5,TRBJ1-3,.,.,CASGLGDALFNTIYF,TGTGCTAGTGGTTTGGGGGACGCACTTTTCAACACCATATATTTT
TRBV6-1,TRBJ1-1,.,.,CASSERGGDTEAFF,TGTGCCAGCAGTGAGAGGGGAGGGGACACTGAAGCTTTCTTT
TRBV6-5,TRBJ1-1,.,.,CASSYSSRANTEAFF,TGTGCCAGCAGTTACTCGAGCAGAGCTAACACTGAAGCTTTCTTT
TRBV3-1/TRBV3-2,TRBJ2-4,TRBD1,.,CASSLQGARSIQYF,TGTGCCAGCAGTTTACAGGGGGCGAGGAGCATTCAGTACTTC
TRBV9,TRBJ2-1,.,once,CASSAGENNEQFF,TGTGCCAGCAGCGCGGGGGAGAACAATGAGCAGTTCTTC
TRBV6-5,TRBJ1-2,.,.,CASSYTTGYGYTF,TGTGCCAGCAGTTACACCACAGGGTATGGCTACACCTTC
TRBV4-2,TRBJ1-4,TRBD1,once,CASSTRQGTNEKLFF,TGTGCCAGCAGCACCCGACAGGGGACTAATGAAAAACTGTTTTTT
TRBV12-2,TRBJ1-3,.,few,CASRLALGTGGGNTIYF,TGTGCAAGTCGCTTAGCGTTGGGGACAGGCGGCGGGAACACCATATATTTT
TRBV5-1,TRBJ1-1,.,.,CASRVGGPGTEAFF,TGCGCCAGCAGGGTTGGGGGGCCGGGCACTGAAGCTTTCTTT
TRBV7-9,TRBJ2-3,TRBD1,.,CASEGDRGQYRDTQYF,TGTGCCAGCGAGGGGGACAGGGGGCAATATAGAGATACGCAGTATTTT
TRBV27,TRBJ2-7,TRBD2,.,CASSTGLAGSHEQYF,TGTGCCAGCAGTACTGGACTAGCGGGGAGCCACGAGCAGTACTTC
TRBV5-6,TRBJ1-2,.,.,CASSLGGYGYTF,TGTGCCAGCAGCTTGGGAGGGTATGGCTACACCTTC
TRBV5-4,TRBJ2-7,TRBD2,.,CASSLVGLAGEEQYF,TGTGCCAGCAGCTTGGTGGGACTAGCGGGGGAAGAGCAGTACTTC
TRBV7-9,TRBJ1-1,TRBD1,.,CASSLVQGAGAFF,TGTGCCAGCAGCTTAGTTCAGGGGGCGGGAGCTTTCTTT
TRBV18,TRBJ2-7,.,.,CASSPLPYEQYF,TGTGCCAGCTCACCACTCCCCTACGAGCAGTACTTC
TRBV9,TRBJ2-1,.,once,CASSVGGLSSYNEQFF,TGTGCCAGCAGCGTAGGGGGACTTAGCTCCTACAATGAGCAGTTCTTC
TRBV2,TRBJ2-1,.,.,CASLRESVDNEQFF,TGTGCCAGCCTCCGTGAGTCAGTAGACAATGAGCAGTTCTTC
TRBV2,TRBJ1-1,.,.,CASRPVWGLAEAFF,TGTGCCAGCAGACCAGTGTGGGGGCTGGCTGAAGCTTTCTTT
TRBV20-1,TRBJ2-1,TRBD2,.,CSASPGGDYNEQFF,TGCAGTGCTAGTCCCGGGGGGGACTACAATGAGCAGTTCTTC
TRBV27,TRBJ2-7,.,.,CASSFKGRATYEQYF,TGTGCCAGCAGTTTCAAGGGCAGGGCCACCTACGAGCAGTACTTC
TRBV12-3/TRBV12-4,TRBJ1-1,.,.,CASSLPGAVAFF,TGTGCCAGCAGTTTACCAGGGGCGGTGGCTTTCTTT
TRBV28,TRBJ1-2,TRBD1,.,CASTSGGQGDYGYTF,TGTGCCAGCACCTCGGGGGGACAGGGGGACTATGGCTACACCTTC
TRBV19,TRBJ2-7,.,.,CASSMGSPYEQYF,TGTGCCAGTAGTATGGGCAGCCCCTACGAGCAGTACTTC
TRBV13,TRBJ1-5,.,.,CASRLGNSNQPQHF,TGTGCCAGCAGATTGGGAAATAGCAATCAGCCCCAGCATTTT
TRBV6-6,TRBJ2-1,.,.,CGSKQVGPAYNEQFF,TGTGGGTCAAAACAAGTTGGCCCCGCCTACAATGAGCAGTTCTTC
TRBV10-3,TRBJ2-3,.,.,CAISGGGNKDTQYF,TGTGCCATCAGTGGAGGGGGGAATAAAGATACGCAGTATTTT
TRBV5-4,TRBJ1-4,.,.,CASSRQGEKLFF,TGTGCCAGCAGCCGCCAAGGAGAAAAACTGTTTTTT
TRBV6-5,TRBJ1-1,.,.,CASSYGLGEAFF,TGTGCCAGCAGTTACGGGCTAGGAGAAGCTTTCTTT
TRBV9,TRBJ1-6,.,.,CASRQGENSPLHF,TGTGCCAGCAGGCAAGGGGAGAATTCACCCCTCCACTTT
TRBV7-7,TRBJ1-5,TRBD1,.,CASRSTGAGTQPQHF,TGTGCTAGCAGATCAACAGGGGCCGGCACTCAGCCCCAGCATTTT
TRBV19,TRBJ1-2,TRBD1,.,CASNPKTGSNYGYTF,TGTGCCAGTAATCCCAAGACAGGGTCTAACTATGGCTACACCTTC
TRBV4-1,TRBJ1-1,.,.,CASSLGNTEAFF,TGCGCCAGCAGCCTGGGGAACACTGAAGCTTTCTTT
TRBV3-1/TRBV3-2,TRBJ2-7,.,.,CASSQWDRTHEQYF,TGTGCCAGCAGCCAATGGGATAGGACCCACGAGCAGTACTTC
TRBV18,TRBJ2-1,.,.,CASSPLLYNEQFF,TGTGCCAGCTCACCCCTCCTTTACAATGAGCAGTTCTTC
TRBV6-5,TRBJ1-1,.,.,CASSYGRGNTEAFF,TGTGCCAGCAGTTACGGTCGGGGCAACACTGAAGCTTTCTTT
TRBV14,TRBJ2-7,.,few,CASSLVSYEQYF,TGTGCCAGCAGCCTCGTTTCCTACGAGCAGTACTTC
TRBV9,TRBJ2-7,TRBD2,.,CASSPGGNSYEQYF,TGTGCCAGCTCCCCGGGAGGAAACTCCTACGAGCAGTACTTC
TRBV20-1,TRBJ1-5,TRBD1,.,CSASPRGGQPQHF,TGCAGTGCTAGTCCCAGGGGGGGTCAGCCCCAGCATTTT
TRBV9,TRBJ1-1,.,.,CASSASGQGGTEAFF,TGTGCCAGCAGCGCCTCGGGTCAGGGAGGCACTGAAGCTTTCTTT
TRBV10-1,TRBJ1-1,.,once,CASSEGGDRAPEAFF,TGCGCCAGCAGTGAGGGTGGGGATAGGGCCCCTGAAGCTTTCTTT
TRBV25-1,TRBJ1-5,.,.,CASSRLGGLEPQHF,TGTGCCAGCAGTCGTCTAGGGGGGCTGGAGCCCCAGCATTTT
TRBV3-1/TRBV3-2,TRBJ2-5,TRBD1,once,CASSQNRGETQYF,TGTGCCAGCAGCCAAAACAGGGGGGAGACCCAGTACTTC
TRBV6-1,TRBJ2-1,.,.,CATNGGSSYNEQFF,TGTGCCACTAACGGGGGTAGCTCCTACAATGAGCAGTTCTTC
TRBV27,TRBJ1-5,.,.,CASSLFGNQPQHF,TGTGCCAGCAGTTTATTCGGCAATCAGCCCCAGCATTTT
TRBV6-1,TRBJ2-6,.,once,CASSEVDGLFFGANVLTF,TGTGCCAGCAGTGAAGTAGATGGACTTTTCTTTGGGGCCAACGTCCTGACTTTC
TRBV30,TRBJ1-2,.,.,CAWSPRGVPYGYTF,TGTGCCTGGAGCCCTAGGGGGGTTCCCTATGGCTACACCTTC
TRBV27,TRBJ1-1,TRBD1,.,CASSLEGTAFNTEAFF,TGTGCCAGCAGTTTAGAGGGGACAGCCTTCAACACTGAAGCTTTCTTT
TRBV3-1/TRBV3-2,TRBJ1-2,TRBD1,few,CASSRGQGDHGYTF,TGTGCCAGCAGCCGGGGACAGGGCGATCATGGCTACACCTTC